A single sample is the source of the 20 T cell receptor beta chains below, sequenced in a study of blood T cell repertoires in COVID-19. The table came from immunoSEQ multiplex PCR; TCRdb's copy has only in-frame clones and leaves some out. Here the sample spans some 270,000 clones, approximately 85% being singletons. The source material was PBMCs or T cells enriched from blood (not recorded which). The receptors were gathered from a woman between 45 and 60 years old with acute COVID-19.

The CDR3 nucleotides read TGTGCCAGCAGCCCCAGGGGCGAGGCTGAAGCTTTCTTT. Amino acid sequence: CASSPRGEAEAFF. This chain uses TRBV13 with TRBJ1-1; possible D gene TRBD1, 6 bases. V was trimmed by 5 bases and J by 6 bases, leaving 13 bases between them. The CDR3 is made up of 13 amino acids. The germline gives CDR1 PRHDT, CDR2 FYEKMQ (reference sequence).

This clone has more than one count but fewer than ten. The chain employs TRBV4-2 and TRBJ2-5; 11 nucleotides agree with TRBD2. Germline CDR1 LGHNA, CDR2 YNFKEQ. The CDR3 sequence is 16 residues long. V lost 5 bases to trimming and J lost 1 base; unmatched junction nucleotides: 6. The CDR3 region is CASSKTSGALQETQYF. CDR3 DNA sequence: TGTGCCAGCAGCAAGACTAGCGGGGCCCTCCAAGAGACCCAGTACTTC.

The V call is TRBV30, the J call TRBJ1-6; a weak D match, TRBD1 (6 bases). Trimming left V 4 bases short and J 7 bases short, with 17 bases between. The germline CDR1 and CDR2 sequences are GTSNPN and SVGIG (reference sequence). The CDR3 is 15 residues long. Written as DNA, the CDR3 is TGTGCCTGGAACCCAACAGGGTACAACAATTCACCCCTCCACTTT. This encodes CAWNPTGYNNSPLHF.

V is TRBV5-1 and J is TRBJ2-7; D not certain. The length of the CDR3 is 12 residues. Germline V gives CDR1 SGHRS, CDR2 YFSETQ. V gave up 4 bases and J gave up 5 bases, with 10 bases separating them. The CDR3 is CASSRAGHEQYF. The CDR3 coding sequence is TGCGCCAGCAGCCGTGCAGGCCACGAGCAGTACTTC.

The chain couples TRBV3-1 (or the pseudogene TRBV3-2) to TRBJ1-1; the D is unclear. The CDR3 length is 16 residues. Germline CDR1 is LGHDT and CDR2 is YNNKEL (reference sequence). The V end was cut by 0 bases, the J end by 1 base, with 12 bases between. CDR3 sequence (DNA): TGTGCCAGCAGCCAAGATTCCGGTGTAAGGAACACTGAAGCTTTCTTT. Its translation: CASSQDSGVRNTEAFF.

The chain combines TRBV6-2 or TRBV6-3 with TRBJ1-2; 8 positions match TRBD1. The CDR3 spans 13 residues. Per the germline V gene, CDR1 is MNHEY and CDR2 is SVGEGT. V lost 5 bases, J lost 6 bases, and 5 bases stayed unmatched. CDR3 in amino acids: CASSTGQGDGYTF. Here the CDR3 DNA reads TGTGCCAGCAGTACCGGACAGGGAGATGGCTACACCTTC.

The chain joins TRBV7-2 to TRBJ2-1; a possible D gene is TRBD1 (8 bases). Per germline, CDR1 SGHTA and CDR2 FQGNSA. This CDR3 spans 14 amino acids. Trimming shortened V by 1 base and J by 7 bases, and 11 bases separated the two germline ends. The CDR3 sequence: CASSLDRGGNEQFF. Here the CDR3 DNA reads TGTGCCAGCAGCTTAGACAGGGGGGGAAATGAGCAGTTCTTC.

The CDR3 here is CASSPQGTYGYTF. CDR3 DNA sequence: TGTGCCAGCAGCCCACAGGGGACCTATGGCTACACCTTC. The chain is built from TRBV7-2 and TRBJ1-2, with 7 bases matching TRBD1. J was trimmed by 4 bases and V by 5 bases; bases with no gene match: 4. The CDR3 totals 13 residues. Per the germline V gene, CDR1 is SGHTA and CDR2 is FQGNSA.

The chain recombines TRBV2 with TRBJ1-1; 8 bases map to TRBD1. V lost 10 bases and J lost 4; bases outside the gene matches: 8. The CDR3 has 13 residues. Germline values: CDR1 SNHLY, CDR2 FYNNEI. CDR3 region: CATPTGAATEAFF. The CDR3 DNA reads as TGTGCCACTCCGACAGGGGCCGCCACTGAAGCTTTCTTT.

V and J are TRBV27 and TRBJ1-5, with TRBD1 identical over 7 bases. Trimming at V came to 5 bases and at J to 3 bases, leaving 7 bases not matched to a gene. In germline, CDR1 is MNHEY, CDR2 SMNVEV (reference sequence). This CDR3 contains 15 residues. In nucleotides, the CDR3 is TGTGCCAGCAGTCCAACGACAGGGAACAATCAGCCCCAGCATTTT. It is translated as CASSPTTGNNQPQHF.

The chain links TRBV7-2 to TRBJ2-1; 8 bases line up with TRBD2. V gave up 5 bases and J gave up 7 bases; unmatched junction bases: 13. This CDR3 has 16 residues. Germline values: CDR1 SGHTA, CDR2 FQGNSA. The CDR3 bases are TGTGCCAGCAGCCACATGAGTGGGGGGACTAGGAATGAGCAGTTCTTC. Its protein is CASSHMSGGTRNEQFF.

The chain recombines TRBV30 with TRBJ1-1; 7 nucleotides match TRBD1. Per germline, CDR1 GTSNPN and CDR2 SVGIG (reference sequence). Germline trimming cut 3 bases from V and 3 bases from J; bases unmatched to any gene: 4. The CDR3 has 13 amino acids. CDR3 nucleotide sequence: TGTGCCTGGAGGGACAGGTGGGACACTGAAGCTTTCTTT. Translation gives CAWRDRWDTEAFF. The full variable domain, with the rest looked up from reference TRBV30 and TRBJ1-1, is SQTIHQWPATLVQPVGSPLSLECTVEGTSNPNLYWYRQAAGRGLQLLFYSVGIGQISSEVPQNLSASRPQDRQFILSSKKLLLSDSGFYLCAWRDRWDTEAFFGQGTRLTVV.

This clone was seen once. V and J are TRBV10-1 and TRBJ1-1; no clear D gene. CDR1 is WNHNN, CDR2 SYGVQD, per germline (reference sequence). CDR3 length: 13 residues. V was cut by 6 bases and J by 2 bases, with 10 bases left in between. In DNA, the CDR3 is TGCGCCAGCAGGTTGTCAGTAAACACTGAAGCTTTCTTT. It codes for CASRLSVNTEAFF.

The chain joins TRBV9 to TRBJ2-1; 10 bases fit TRBD1. The CDR3 contains 16 residues. The junction had 5 bases not matched to a gene; V was cut back by 0 bases and J by 5 bases. CDR1 and CDR2 (germline): SGDLS, YYNGEE. CDR3 protein: CASSVGDRGQDNEQFF. The CDR3 nucleotides are TGTGCCAGCAGCGTAGGAGACAGGGGGCAGGACAATGAGCAGTTCTTC.

This clone was seen a single time. The chain has TRBV6-5 and TRBJ1-1; 8 bases fit TRBD1. Germline V lookup: CDR1 MNHEY, CDR2 SVGAGI. The CDR3 has 16 amino acids. Trimming removed 2 bases from V and 1 base from J; junction bases left unmatched: 6. The CDR3: CASSYKGTGGNTEAFF. The DNA of the CDR3 is TGTGCCAGCAGTTACAAAGGGACAGGCGGGAACACTGAAGCTTTCTTT.

The gene calls are TRBV7-6 and TRBJ2-5; 9 nucleotides line up with TRBD1. Germline CDR1 is SGHVS and CDR2 is FNYEAQ. CDR3 size: 15 residues. J was trimmed by 5 bases and V by 8 bases; bases with no gene match: 12. CDR3 nucleotides: TGTGCCAGCGGGTCGGGGGGACAGGGTGTGGAGACCCAGTACTTC. As protein: CASGSGGQGVETQYF.

This chain joins TRBV14 and TRBJ1-2; D uncertain. The germline CDR1 and CDR2 sequences are SGHDN and FVKESK. The CDR3 spans 13 residues. The V and J ends lost 0 bases and 8 bases respectively, with 10 bases between them. In DNA, the CDR3 is TGTGCCAGCAGCCAAGATCTCCAGCGGGGCTACACCTTC. It specifies CASSQDLQRGYTF.

The rearrangement uses TRBV15 and TRBJ1-2; 7 nucleotides line up with TRBD1. CDR1 and CDR2 (germline): LNHNV, YYDKDF (reference sequence). The CDR3 spans 13 residues. The J segment lost 3 bases and the V segment lost 6 bases, leaving 4 bases of the junction unmatched. CDR3 bases: TGTGCCACCAGTGAAGGACAGGACTATGGCTACACCTTC. Protein: CATSEGQDYGYTF.

The gene calls are TRBV9 and TRBJ1-2; 8 bases are shared with TRBD1. In germline, CDR1 is SGDLS, CDR2 YYNGEE. The CDR3 has 14 residues. V lost 4 bases to trimming and J lost 7 bases; unmatched junction nucleotides: 9. The CDR3 sequence is CASSPMTGVSGYTF. As DNA, the CDR3 is TGTGCCAGCAGCCCCATGACAGGGGTGTCTGGCTACACCTTC.

This clone occurred a few times. The chain links TRBV30 to TRBJ1-1; D is uncertain. Trimming shortened V by 1 base and J by 5 bases, and 14 bases separated the two germline ends. In germline, CDR1 is GTSNPN, CDR2 SVGIG (reference sequence). CDR3 length: 14 amino acids. Here the CDR3 DNA reads TGTGCCTGGAGTGCGGGGTTTTATATGACTGAAGCTTTCTTT. Translated: CAWSAGFYMTEAFF.